This T cell receptor beta chain was captured by sequencing in a study of blood T cell repertoires in COVID-19. The overall study: Samples came from the United States, Italy and Spain, spanning acute and convalescent COVID-19. The analysed material was cDNA or gDNA that came from T cells, B-cell-depleted T cells, or PBMCs.

Original analysis: How many nucleated cells were present was estimated from reference gene primer amplification. Profiling relied on immunoSEQ multiplex PCR, and the TCRdb table lists in-frame clones only, not all of them. Clone size and V and J calls were adopted from that table, with D and trimming inferred from the DNA. The top ten hold 15% of the sample, which has 150,000 to 160,000 clones, roughly nine tenths seen once. With 5 bases removed from V and 4 bases from J, the gap between germline ends came to 20 bases. The V gene's germline CDR1 is MNHEY and CDR2 SMNVEV (reference sequence). The CDR3 is made up of 17 amino acids.

The source of this sequence is a woman aged 35 to 49 with acute or convalescent COVID-19. Sequencing used peripheral blood. The rearrangement uses TRBV27 and TRBJ1-4; D unclear. This CDR3 reads CASSPDRGGIRNEKLFF. CDR3 in DNA: TGTGCCAGCAGTCCAGACCGTGGAGGGATTCGTAATGAAAAACTGTTTTTT.